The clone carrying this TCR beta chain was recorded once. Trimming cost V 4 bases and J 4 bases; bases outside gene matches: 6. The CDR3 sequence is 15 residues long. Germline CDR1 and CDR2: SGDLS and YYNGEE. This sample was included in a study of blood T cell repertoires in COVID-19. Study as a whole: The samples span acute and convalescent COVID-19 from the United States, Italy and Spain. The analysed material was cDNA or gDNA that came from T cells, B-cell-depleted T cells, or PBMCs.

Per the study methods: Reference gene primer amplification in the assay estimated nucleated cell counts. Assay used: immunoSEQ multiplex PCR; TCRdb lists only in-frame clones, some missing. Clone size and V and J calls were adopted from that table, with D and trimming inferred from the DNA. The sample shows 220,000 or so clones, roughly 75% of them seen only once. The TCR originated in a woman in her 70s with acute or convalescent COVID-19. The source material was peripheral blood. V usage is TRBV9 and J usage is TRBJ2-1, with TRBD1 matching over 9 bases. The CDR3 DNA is TGTGCCAGCAGCAAGAGACAGGGGGGTTACAATGAGCAGTTCTTC. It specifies CASSKRQGGYNEQFF.